This is a list of T cell receptor beta chains from one sample in a study of cytomegalovirus exposure and HLA in healthy donors. TCRdb's table, derived via immunoSEQ multiplex PCR, lists solely in-frame clones and lacks some. Of about 190,000 clones listed, 87% are singletons. Input material: PBMCs. The receptors shown here come from a man younger than 40 in good health and CMV-seronegative. Both conserved end residues are part of each CDR3. Clone size is shown for a subset of rows, as once, few, many or a class of expanded clone.

V	J	size	CDR3
TRBV6-4	TRBJ2-3	NA	CASSARAGTDTQYF
TRBV6-5	TRBJ2-7	NA	CASTGGPYEQYF
TRBV5-8	TRBJ1-1	NA	CASSLYRAEAFF
TRBV9	TRBJ2-1	NA	CASSRGSYNEQFF
TRBV5-1	NA	NA	CASSLSVGYEQYF
TRBV10-3	TRBJ2-7	few	CAISPGGSYEQYF
TRBV19	TRBJ2-7	NA	CASSIGGREGEQYF
TRBV7-2	TRBJ2-5	once	CASSFEGAETQYF
TRBV7-2	TRBJ1-5	NA	CASSLKIGGGNQPQHF
TRBV27	TRBJ2-2	once	CASSGTGVTGELFF
TRBV5-1	TRBJ2-1	NA	CASSFSGNDEQFF
TRBV19	TRBJ1-1	NA	CASSIGQFVRAEAFF
TRBV21-1	TRBJ1-2	NA	CASTHYGYTF
TRBV19	TRBJ2-5	NA	CASIGGAAETQYF
TRBV2	TRBJ2-5	NA	CASSGTSGRGETQYF
TRBV7-8	TRBJ2-5	NA	CASSPGLKQETQYF
TRBV29-1	TRBJ2-1	NA	CSARTGGRVYSEQFF